These 13 T cell receptor beta chains were all obtained from the same sample, sequenced in a study of blood T cell repertoires in COVID-19. Here immunoSEQ multiplex PCR was the method, and the copy in TCRdb shows in-frame clones only, minus some. The repertoire holds about 300,000 clones, with 85% to 90% as singletons. The sample taken for sequencing was peripheral blood. The receptor set was obtained from a woman aged 50 to 65 with COVID-19, enrolled during active disease.

This clone is a singleton in its sample. The chain recombines TRBV13 with TRBJ2-1; D might be TRBD1 (5 bases). CDR1 and CDR2 (germline): PRHDT, FYEKMQ (reference sequence). Trimming removed 8 bases at V and 4 bases at J, with 18 bases between. The CDR3 sequence is 15 residues long. The CDR3 reads CASHRSRSPYNEQFF. The CDR3 nucleotides read TGTGCCAGCCACAGGTCCAGGTCCCCATACAATGAGCAGTTCTTC.

The count of this clone is one. The gene calls are TRBV4-3 and TRBJ2-2, with 9 bases identical to TRBD2. The V and J ends lost 1 base and 2 bases, in that order; junction bases with no gene match: 8. The CDR3 extends over 18 amino acids. The germline V gene encodes CDR1 LGHNA and CDR2 YSLEER. CDR3 protein: CASSQGFGGLANTGELFF. The CDR3 DNA reads as TGCGCCAGCAGCCAAGGTTTTGGGGGACTAGCAAACACCGGGGAGCTGTTTTTT.

The chain joins TRBV19 to TRBJ2-5, with 8 bases identical to TRBD1. Germline CDR1 reads LNHDA; CDR2 reads SQIVND (reference sequence). Unmatched junction bases numbered 12, after V lost 7 bases and J lost 5 bases. The length of the CDR3 is 15 residues. CDR3 sequence: CASTRGRGRGETQYF. CDR3 DNA sequence: TGTGCCAGTACTCGAGGCAGGGGGCGCGGGGAGACCCAGTACTTC.

This chain uses TRBV5-4 with TRBJ2-7, with D unresolved. Germline assignment: CDR1 SGHNT and CDR2 YYREEE (reference sequence). Trimming removed 0 bases at V and 4 bases at J, with 8 bases between. The CDR3 consists of 13 residues. The chain's CDR3 is CASSLVPLYEQYF. DNA for the CDR3: TGTGCCAGCAGCTTGGTCCCCTTGTACGAGCAGTACTTC. Complete variable domain (other parts from reference TRBV5-4 and TRBJ2-7): ETGVTQSPTHLIKTRGQQVTLRCSSQSGHNTVSWYQQALGQGPQFIFQYYREEENGRGNFPPRFSGLQFPNYSSELNVNALELDDSALYLCASSLVPLYEQYFGPGTRLTVT.

The CDR3 reads CASSPGTRNTEAFF. The CDR3, as DNA: TGTGCCAGCAGCCCCGGGACAAGAAACACTGAAGCTTTCTTT. The chain joins TRBV5-4 to TRBJ1-1; D may be TRBD1 (6 bases). CDR3 size: 14 residues. CDR1 and CDR2 (germline): SGHNT, YYREEE (reference sequence). V lost 4 bases and J lost 2, with 12 bases in between.

V usage is TRBV3-1 (or the pseudogene TRBV3-2) and J usage is TRBJ2-7; 9 bases match TRBD2. With 1 base clipped from V and 4 bases from J, the junction kept 5 bases outside the gene matches. The V gene's germline CDR1 is LGHDT and CDR2 YNNKEL (reference sequence). The CDR3 totals 15 residues. This CDR3 is CASSQGRLAGYEQYF. DNA for the CDR3: TGTGCCAGCAGCCAAGGTAGGCTAGCGGGGTACGAGCAGTACTTC.

The genes are TRBV6-5 and TRBJ2-5; D gene uncertain. Trimming shortened V by 0 bases and J by 3 bases, and 11 bases separated the two germline ends. CDR3 size: 15 residues. The V gene's germline CDR1 is MNHEY and CDR2 SVGAGI. CDR3 coding DNA: TGTGCCAGCAGTTACTCGTATGCCAGGAAAGAGACCCAGTACTTC. Its translation is CASSYSYARKETQYF.

This clone was found once. The gene calls are TRBV19 and TRBJ2-7; the D gene is possibly TRBD1 (7 bases). CDR1 and CDR2 from the germline V gene are LNHDA and SQIVND (reference sequence). Trimming cost V 2 bases and J 8 bases, with 16 bases left between them. This CDR3 region has 14 residues. The CDR3 loop reads CASSITGVEGKQYF. The CDR3 nucleotides read TGTGCCAGTAGTATAACAGGGGTGGAGGGCAAGCAGTACTTC. Full variable domain (remainder filled in from reference TRBV19 and TRBJ2-7): DGGITQSPKYLFRKEGQNVTLSCEQNLNHDAMYWYRQDPGQGLRLIYYSQIVNDFQKGDIAEGYSVSREKKESFPLTVTSAQKNPTAFYLCASSITGVEGKQYFGPGTRLTVT.

The chain is built from TRBV7-8 and TRBJ1-3; TRBD1 agrees at 8 bases. J lost 4 bases, V lost 1 base, and 6 bases had no gene match. Germline values: CDR1 SGHVS, CDR2 FQNEAQ. CDR3 length: 16 residues. In nucleotides, the CDR3 is TGTGCCAGCAGCTTAGGAGGGACAGGCGACGGAAACACCATATATTTT. It specifies CASSLGGTGDGNTIYF.

As concerns this clone: The sample holds other DNA sequences that translate to the same CDR3. This chain links TRBV5-1 with TRBJ1-1; possible D gene TRBD1, 5 bases. CDR1 SGHRS and CDR2 YFSETQ come from the germline V gene. Trimming removed 1 base from V and 0 bases from J, with 7 bases in between. The CDR3 runs 14 residues. The CDR3 DNA reads TGCGCCAGCAGCTTGCAGGGTGTGAACACTGAAGCTTTCTTT. Protein product: CASSLQGVNTEAFF.

V gene TRBV7-9 combines with J gene TRBJ1-5; D unclear. The CDR3 contains 19 residues. CDR1 SEHNR and CDR2 FQNEAQ come from the germline V gene (reference sequence). V lost 1 base to trimming and J lost 2 bases, with 21 bases between them. CDR3: CASSLVSGVGTEGNQPQHF. The CDR3 DNA reads TGTGCCAGCAGCTTAGTATCCGGGGTCGGAACCGAGGGCAATCAGCCCCAGCATTTT. Variable domain in full (rest from reference TRBV7-9 and TRBJ1-5): DTGVSQNPRHKITKRGQNVTFRCDPISEHNRLYWYRQTLGQGPEFLTYFQNEAQLEKSRLLSDRFSAERPKGSFSTLEIQRTEQGDSAMYLCASSLVSGVGTEGNQPQHFGDGTRLSIL.

A single count supports this clone. The V call is TRBV5-1, the J call TRBJ1-5; D remains ambiguous. V was cut by 1 base and J by 1 base, with 12 bases left in between. Germline CDR1 reads SGHRS; CDR2 reads YFSETQ. The CDR3 consists of 16 residues. CDR3 residues: CASSLHPAGSNQPQHF. Here the CDR3 DNA reads TGCGCCAGCAGCTTGCACCCTGCGGGGAGCAATCAGCCCCAGCATTTT.

Ten or more counts support this clone. The chain has TRBV29-1 and TRBJ2-7; TRBD1 might be the D (6 bases). Per germline, CDR1 SQVTM and CDR2 ANQGSEA. This CDR3 region has 12 residues. Deletions cut 4 bases from V and 4 bases from J, with 11 bases between. Here the CDR3 reads CSVGQQGYEQYF. The CDR3, as DNA: TGCAGCGTTGGCCAACAGGGATACGAGCAGTACTTC.